This TCR beta chain is from a study of tissue T cells after allogeneic stem cell transplantation (dated by TCRdb to between 2021 and 2023). Study-level background: The study profiled TCR beta repertoires in many tissues obtained from research autopsies of patients with and without GVHD, and also in mouse models of GVHD. The human arm was conducted as a prospective observational study, and neither blinding nor randomization was performed. Here is what the overall study found, with its caveats: Sampling depth was acknowledged as a limitation, and the patient cohort was both small and clinically heterogeneous. Few T cell clones were found to be shared across patients, but shared repertoire signatures across patients were revealed in a tissue-specific fashion by motif-based clustering. Within patients, how anatomically similar tissues were was a major factor shaping TCR repertoire composition, regardless of disease or transplant status. In both patients and mice, only a limited portion of the TCR repertoire detected in tissues was captured by blood and spleen T cells. Which tissue TCRs were alloreactive or antigen-specific was not determined in the study, and some clones might have been persisting host cells.

The time point label corresponds to: mouse harvest day 7 after allogeneic transplant. Mouse grafts combined 10^7 T-cell-depleted bone marrow cells with 10^6 splenic CD5+ T cells, given via tail vein injection. To model GVHD in mice, a major MHC-mismatch B6 (H2b) into BALB/c (H2d) model was used, and tissues were profiled at day 7 or 14. On day 7 or 14 post-transplant, mouse tissues and retro-orbital blood were harvested with separate sterile tools for each animal, and livers were flushed before harvest. Before genomic DNA was isolated with the DNeasy Blood & Tissue Kit, mouse tissues were minced with razor blades in buffered saline. The V and J ends are trimmed by 3 bases and 3 bases, leaving 8 bases between them. The CDR3, cysteine through phenylalanine, is 14 amino acids long. The CDR3 was read in part: 39 bases, with the frame set at base 1. In the germline V gene (reference sequence), CDR1 corresponds to KGHPV and CDR2 to FQNQEV.

Receptors were amplified or captured by the immunoSEQ multiplex PCR assay. TCRbeta CDR3 sequencing was done by Adaptive Biotechnologies at survey depth, reporting CDR3 sequences, V/J genes, productive frequency and template counts. Amplification of TCR beta CDR3 regions was performed from genomic DNA rather than from RNA. The original pipeline was this. Jensen-Shannon divergence served to quantify pairwise repertoire overlap between tissues, with 0 meaning identical and 1 meaning complete divergence. Tissues were grouped by single-linkage agglomerative hierarchical clustering of pairwise JSD values, and the clustering results were shown as dendrograms. GLIPH2 was run on all patient samples with simulation_depth 1000, kmer_min_depth 3 and cdr3_length_cutoff 8, and groups with more than two unique CDR3s were retained. A standardized tissue-overlap score was generated by extrapolating Jaccard GLIPH-group overlap across patients to a standard repertoire size of 1000 clones. Linear mixed-effect models, with tissue as a fixed effect and individual as a random effect, were used to test how diversity related to clinical or experimental variables. The clones in this table, taken by TCRdb from immuneACCESS, are in-frame only. Not every clone is retained; where verified, under half of the shortfall comes from an unresolved V gene, and the cause of the rest is unknown. D and trimming come from the DNA, and the V and J calls and clone size come from that table. Here the sample has 4,800 or so clones; approximately 45% occur a single time. The ten largest clones take up more than 6.5% of the sample.

This clone was counted only a few times. Its target antigen remains unknown. As a mouse receptor, it takes its gene names and germline sequences from the mouse. The read terminates 1 residue before the CDR3 end, so the remaining end is supplied by the germline J gene. The receptor was isolated from a female BALB/c mouse given C57BL/6 T cells with graft-versus-host disease after an allogeneic hematopoietic cell transplant. What was sequenced was gut tissue. The rearranged segments are TRBV26 and TRBJ1-4; tentative D gene TRBD1, with 6 bases matching. The CDR3 is CASSLQGANERLFF. CDR3 DNA (partial): TGTGCCAGCAGTCTACAGGGAGCCAACGAAAGATTATTT.